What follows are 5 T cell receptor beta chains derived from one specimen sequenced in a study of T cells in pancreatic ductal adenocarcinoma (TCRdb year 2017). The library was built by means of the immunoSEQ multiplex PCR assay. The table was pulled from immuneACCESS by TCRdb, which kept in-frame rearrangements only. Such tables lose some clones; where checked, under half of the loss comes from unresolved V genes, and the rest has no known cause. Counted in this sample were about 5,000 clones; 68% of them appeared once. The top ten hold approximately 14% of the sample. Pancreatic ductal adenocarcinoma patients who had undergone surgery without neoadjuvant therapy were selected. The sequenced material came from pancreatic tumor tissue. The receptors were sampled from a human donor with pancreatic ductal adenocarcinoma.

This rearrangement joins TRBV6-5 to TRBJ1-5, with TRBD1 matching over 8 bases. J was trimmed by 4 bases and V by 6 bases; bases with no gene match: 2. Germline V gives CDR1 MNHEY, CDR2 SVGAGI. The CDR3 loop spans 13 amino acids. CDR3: CASRDRENQPQHF. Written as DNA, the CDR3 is TGTGCCAGCAGGGACAGGGAAAATCAGCCCCAGCATTTT.

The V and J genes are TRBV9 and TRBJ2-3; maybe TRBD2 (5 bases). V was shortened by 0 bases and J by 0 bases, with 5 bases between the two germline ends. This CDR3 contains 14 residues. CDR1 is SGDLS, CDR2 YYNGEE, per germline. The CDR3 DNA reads TGTGCCAGCAGCGTAGGCGGGAGCACAGATACGCAGTATTTT. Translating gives CASSVGGSTDTQYF. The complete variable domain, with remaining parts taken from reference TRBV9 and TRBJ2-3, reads DSGVTQTPKHLITATGQRVTLRCSPRSGDLSVYWYQQSLDQGLQFLIQYYNGEERAKGNILERFSAQQFPDLHSELNLSSLELGDSALYFCASSVGGSTDTQYFGPGTRLTVL.

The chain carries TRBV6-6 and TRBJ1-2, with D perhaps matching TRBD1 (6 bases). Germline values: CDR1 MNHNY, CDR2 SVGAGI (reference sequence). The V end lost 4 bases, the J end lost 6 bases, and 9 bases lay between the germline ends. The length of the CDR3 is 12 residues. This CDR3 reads CASSLKGDGYTF. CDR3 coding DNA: TGTGCCAGCAGTTTAAAGGGGGATGGCTACACCTTC.

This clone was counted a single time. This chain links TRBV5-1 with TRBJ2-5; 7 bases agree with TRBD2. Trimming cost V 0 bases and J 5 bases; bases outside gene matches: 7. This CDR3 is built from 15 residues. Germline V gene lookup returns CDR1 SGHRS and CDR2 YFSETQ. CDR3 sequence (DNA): TGCGCCAGCAGCTTGGGAGCGGGGCGAGGGGAGACCCAGTACTTC. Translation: CASSLGAGRGETQYF.

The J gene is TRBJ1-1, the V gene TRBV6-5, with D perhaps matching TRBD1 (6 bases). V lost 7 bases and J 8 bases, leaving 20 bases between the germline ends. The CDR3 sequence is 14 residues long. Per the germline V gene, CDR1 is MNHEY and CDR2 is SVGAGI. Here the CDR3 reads CASIQQGGSLEAFF. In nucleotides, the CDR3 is TGTGCCAGCATCCAACAGGGCGGATCATTAGAAGCTTTCTTT.